Following are 27 T cell receptor beta chains from one sample sequenced in a study of CD8 T cells in Susac syndrome. After extraction with the RNeasy kit, 0.5 to 1 ug of the RNA was reverse transcribed using random hexamers. TCRdb ran MiXCR on the immunoSEQ multiplex PCR reads and lists one entry per CDR3 protein. The sample lists 300,000 or so distinct CDR3 sequences; about 91% were seen once. Material: CD4+ T cells from PBMCs. These receptors came from a human donor with multiple sclerosis.

This clonotype appeared a single time. V gene TRBV30 combines with J gene TRBJ1-6; 7 nucleotides line up with TRBD1. J was trimmed by 10 bases and V by 2 bases; bases with no gene match: 8. The CDR3 is made up of 14 amino acids. Germline V gene data show CDR1 as GTSNPN and CDR2 as SVGIG (reference sequence). The CDR3 bases are TGTGCCTGGAGTATCCCAGGGGGGACCTCACCCCTCCACTTT. This translates into CAWSIPGGTSPLHF.

Here the CDR3 reads CASSYLDRRPSYNEQFF. CDR3 in DNA: TGTGCCAGCAGCTATCTAGATCGCCGGCCCTCCTACAATGAGCAGTTCTTC. This chain joins TRBV7-9 and TRBJ2-1; no firm D call. CDR3 size: 17 residues. The germline CDR1 and CDR2 sequences are SEHNR and FQNEAQ (reference sequence). V gave up 4 bases and J gave up 0 bases, with 16 bases separating them.

The chain couples TRBV5-1 to TRBJ1-1; D perhaps matches TRBD1 (6 bases). Germline values: CDR1 SGHRS, CDR2 YFSETQ. The CDR3 extends over 16 amino acids. V was shortened by 5 bases and J by 1 base, with 18 bases between the two germline ends. The CDR3 nucleotides read TGCGCCAGCAGTAGTAGGGCAGGGGAGACGAACACTGAAGCTTTCTTT. Its protein product is CASSSRAGETNTEAFF.

This clonotype showed up just a few times. This chain joins TRBV30 and TRBJ1-3; D ambiguous. CDR1 and CDR2 (germline): GTSNPN, SVGIG (reference sequence). The length of the CDR3 is 12 residues. V was trimmed by 2 bases and J by 2 bases, leaving 4 bases between them. CDR3 bases: TGTGCCTGGAGTAGCGCTGGAAACACCATATATTTT. Encoded protein: CAWSSAGNTIYF.

V gene TRBV6-5 combines with J gene TRBJ1-5, with a tentative D call TRBD1 (6 bases). CDR1 and CDR2 from the germline V gene are MNHEY and SVGAGI. V lost 5 bases, J lost 5 bases, and 16 bases lay in between. The CDR3 runs 15 residues. CDR3 sequence (DNA): TGTGCCAGCAGTACCCGACAGGAAATGTATCAGCCCCAGCATTTT. It yields the protein CASSTRQEMYQPQHF.

This rearrangement joins TRBV12-3 or TRBV12-4 to TRBJ1-5; D might be TRBD1 (6 bases). The CDR3 is made up of 15 amino acids. With 6 bases removed from V and 4 bases from J, the gap between germline ends came to 16 bases. Written as DNA, the CDR3 is TGTGCCAGCAGGGGATCCACAGGGACAAATCAGCCCCAGCATTTT. It translates to CASRGSTGTNQPQHF.

The chain has TRBV27 and TRBJ2-2; D gene uncertain. Germline CDR1 and CDR2: MNHEY and SMNVEV (reference sequence). V was pared by 2 bases and J by 6 bases, with 4 bases between. The CDR3 spans 12 residues. The CDR3 region is CASSLISGELFF. The CDR3 DNA is TGTGCCAGCAGTTTAATATCCGGGGAGCTGTTTTTT.

The chain joins TRBV6-2 or TRBV6-3 to TRBJ1-1, with D maybe TRBD1 (6 bases). With 5 bases removed from V and 0 bases from J, the gap between germline ends came to 13 bases. The CDR3 runs 15 residues. Germline loops: CDR1 MNHEY, CDR2 SVGEGT. In DNA form, the CDR3 reads TGTGCCAGCAGTCAGCGGACAGTACTGAACACTGAAGCTTTCTTT. Protein sequence: CASSQRTVLNTEAFF.

The V call is TRBV5-5, the J call TRBJ2-5; TRBD2 aligns across 10 bases. There are 16 residues in the CDR3. From germline, CDR1 is SGHKS and CDR2 YYEKEE (reference sequence). The trim removed 4 bases at V and 4 bases at J, leaving 10 bases unmatched. CDR3 protein: CASSPPLAGAPETQYF. The CDR3 coding sequence is TGTGCCAGCAGCCCTCCGCTAGCGGGGGCCCCAGAGACCCAGTACTTC.

The V gene is TRBV28, the J gene TRBJ1-2; 8 bases are a match to TRBD1. From germline, CDR1 is MDHEN and CDR2 SYDVKM. This CDR3 is built from 15 residues. The V segment lost 4 bases and the J segment 5 bases; nucleotides outside the gene matches: 9. The CDR3: CASSSSGTGGYGYTF. The CDR3 DNA is TGTGCCAGCAGTTCATCCGGGACAGGTGGATATGGCTACACCTTC.

The chain couples TRBV20-1 to TRBJ1-1; TRBD1 might be the D (6 bases). This CDR3 spans 13 amino acids. Trimming removed 6 bases at V and 4 bases at J, with 15 bases between. Germline CDR1 reads DFQATT; CDR2 reads SNEGSKA (reference sequence). The CDR3 bases are TGCAGTGCCCGGTCAGGGGCGGGCACTGAAGCTTTCTTT. This gives the protein CSARSGAGTEAFF.

Only one count was recorded for this clonotype. V and J are TRBV5-1 and TRBJ2-6, with TRBD2 as a possible D gene (6 bases). Germline CDR1 and CDR2: SGHRS and YFSETQ. V was pared by 10 bases and J by 4 bases, with 15 bases between. This CDR3 has 14 amino acids. The CDR3 reads CAGSAGPGANVLTF. CDR3 nucleotides: TGCGCCGGCTCCGCGGGGCCCGGGGCCAACGTCCTGACTTTC.

This rearrangement joins TRBV3-1 to TRBJ2-1; 8 nucleotides align to TRBD2. The CDR3 has 16 amino acids. Germline V gene lookup returns CDR1 LGHDT and CDR2 YNNKEL (reference sequence). V was clipped by 4 bases and J by 5 bases; unmatched bases: 10. The CDR3 protein is CASSLASGGQDNEQFF. In nucleotides, the CDR3 is TGTGCCAGCAGCCTGGCCAGCGGGGGTCAAGACAATGAGCAGTTCTTC.

The table lists this clonotype with a count of one. The chain links TRBV20-1 to TRBJ2-3; 10 nucleotides match TRBD2. Looked up from germline, CDR1 is DFQATT and CDR2 is SNEGSKA (reference sequence). J lost 5 bases, V lost 0 bases, and 8 bases had no gene match. This CDR3 region has 16 residues. The CDR3 DNA sequence: TGCAGTGCTAGAGATTTTAGGCTAGCGGGAGTAGATACGCAGTATTTT. It is translated as CSARDFRLAGVDTQYF.

The rearrangement links TRBV5-1 to TRBJ2-7, with D perhaps TRBD1 or TRBD2 (5 bases each). The germline CDR1 and CDR2 sequences are SGHRS and YFSETQ. The CDR3 sequence is 13 residues long. V lost 8 bases and J 5 bases, leaving 17 bases between the germline ends. CDR3 coding DNA: TGCGCCAGTGGCACGGGACCGCCTGACGAGCAGTACTTC. Amino acid sequence: CASGTGPPDEQYF.

As to this clonotype: A read error may account for a junction end that differs from germline. This chain connects TRBV2 to TRBJ2-7; TRBD1 aligns across 8 bases. Germline V gives CDR1 SNHLY, CDR2 FYNNEI. This CDR3 has 15 amino acids. As DNA, the CDR3 is TGTGCCAGCAGTGAATATCAGACAGGGGCCACGTTGAGGGACTTC. This sequence encodes CASSEYQTGATLRDF.

V is TRBV6-5 and J is TRBJ1-1, with D perhaps TRBD1 (5 bases). CDR1 MNHEY and CDR2 SVGAGI come from the germline V gene. The germline V and J ends were trimmed by 0 bases and 1 base, with 12 bases remaining between them. The CDR3 extends over 16 amino acids. CDR3 bases: TGTGCCAGCAGTTACTCCTTGGGGACGGGGAACACTGAAGCTTTCTTT. It specifies CASSYSLGTGNTEAFF.

The chain combines TRBV19 with TRBJ2-1, with 7 bases identical to TRBD2. Germline lookup yields CDR1 LNHDA and CDR2 SQIVND (reference sequence). Unmatched junction bases numbered 15, after V lost 4 bases and J lost 9 bases. CDR3 length: 16 amino acids. Here the CDR3 reads CASSTETGLVGAEQFF. Here the CDR3 DNA reads TGTGCCAGTAGTACAGAGACCGGACTAGTTGGGGCTGAGCAGTTCTTC.

The chain recombines TRBV7-8 with TRBJ1-5, with 10 bases matching TRBD1. Germline V CDR1 and CDR2: SGHVS, FQNEAQ. V shed 5 bases and J 2 bases; nucleotides not matched to a gene: 15. The CDR3 runs to 19 residues. In nucleotides, the CDR3 is TGTGCCAGCAGCCGATCCCATACGACAGGGGGCTTGGGCAATCAGCCCCAGCATTTT. Translated: CASSRSHTTGGLGNQPQHF.

The chain links TRBV5-1 to TRBJ2-1; 13 positions agree with TRBD2. CDR3 size: 14 residues. Trimming took 4 bases from V and 8 from J; bases not matched to a gene: 3. The germline CDR1 and CDR2 sequences are SGHRS and YFSETQ. The CDR3 DNA reads as TGCGCCAGCAGCGTGACTAGCGGGAGGTATGAGCAGTTCTTC. Amino acids: CASSVTSGRYEQFF. Supplemented by reference TRBV5-1 and TRBJ2-1, the full variable domain reads KAGVTQTPRYLIKTRGQQVTLSCSPISGHRSVSWYQQTPGQGLQFLFEYFSETQRNKGNFPGRFSGRQFSNSRSEMNVSTLELGDSALYLCASSVTSGRYEQFFGPGTRLTVL.

This clonotype was counted a few times. The chain employs TRBV27 and TRBJ1-2; the D gene is possibly TRBD1 (5 bases). Germline loops: CDR1 MNHEY, CDR2 SMNVEV (reference sequence). The CDR3 covers 15 residues. V shed 2 bases and J shed 2 bases, with 12 bases lying between them. The CDR3 DNA sequence: TGTGCCAGCAGTTTACGCCAGGGTGCAAACTATGGCTACACCTTC. Its protein is CASSLRQGANYGYTF.

The V gene is TRBV3-1, the J gene TRBJ1-1; no clear D. The CDR3 spans 14 residues. The V end was cut by 7 bases, the J end by 6 bases, with 18 bases between. Looked up from germline, CDR1 is LGHDT and CDR2 is YNNKEL (reference sequence). This CDR3 is CASTQRLDRAEAFF. Here the CDR3 DNA reads TGTGCCAGCACCCAGAGGTTGGATAGGGCTGAAGCTTTCTTT.

J is TRBJ1-3 and V is TRBV20-1, with D possibly matching TRBD1 (5 bases). The germline gives CDR1 DFQATT, CDR2 SNEGSKA (reference sequence). This CDR3 region has 14 residues. The germline V and J ends were trimmed by 3 bases and 0 bases, with 9 bases remaining between them. DNA for the CDR3: TGCAGTGCTAGTCTGACAGACTCTGGAAACACCATATATTTT. It is translated as CSASLTDSGNTIYF.

This clonotype was counted a single time. V is TRBV25-1 and J is TRBJ2-5, with D possibly matching TRBD2 (5 bases). V lost 6 bases, J lost 2 bases, and 25 bases lay in between. CDR3 length: 18 amino acids. The germline V gene encodes CDR1 MGHDK and CDR2 SYGVNS. CDR3 DNA: TGTGCCAGCAGCCCGGCCACCGAAATGGCGGAGCGGCAAGAGACCCAGTACTTC. It is translated as CASSPATEMAERQETQYF.

This chain joins TRBV5-1 and TRBJ1-2; maybe TRBD1 (6 bases). V gave up 0 bases and J gave up 4 bases, with 13 bases separating them. CDR1 and CDR2 from the germline V gene are SGHRS and YFSETQ. The CDR3 totals 15 residues. The CDR3 region is CASSLGYGQFYGYTF. Here the CDR3 DNA reads TGCGCCAGCAGCTTGGGGTACGGACAGTTCTATGGCTACACCTTC.

The chain combines TRBV19 with TRBJ2-3, with D possibly being TRBD1 (5 bases). This CDR3 is built from 17 residues. The ends were cut back, 7 bases at V and 0 bases at J, with 20 bases in the middle. Looked up from germline, CDR1 is LNHDA and CDR2 is SQIVND (reference sequence). CDR3 nucleotide sequence: TGTGCCAGTACCCCCTGGGGCTATTCTATGAGCACAGATACGCAGTATTTT. Amino acid sequence: CASTPWGYSMSTDTQYF.

The chain combines TRBV19 with TRBJ1-2; D call uncertain. The CDR3 runs 13 residues. Germline CDR1 LNHDA, CDR2 SQIVND (reference sequence). Trimming removed 6 bases at V and 1 base at J, with 9 bases between. As DNA, the CDR3 is TGTGCCAGTAGCACGGCAGTTAACTATGGCTACACCTTC. Translation gives CASSTAVNYGYTF. Using reference TRBV19 and TRBJ1-2 for the parts outside the CDR3, the full variable domain is DGGITQSPKYLFRKEGQNVTLSCEQNLNHDAMYWYRQDPGQGLRLIYYSQIVNDFQKGDIAEGYSVSREKKESFPLTVTSAQKNPTAFYLCASSTAVNYGYTFGSGTRLTVV.